The 11 T cell receptor beta chains listed next were all sequenced from one sample in a study of T-cell reconstitution after alpha-beta-depleted transplantation in children. Preparation of the TCRbeta library used unique molecular identifiers. Each CDR3 protein gets one entry after TCRdb re-called the PCR reads with MiXCR. The data hold approximately 510,000 distinct CDR3 sequences, with around 17% observed a single time. The starting material was PBMCs from the stem cell graft donor, obtained from the stem cell graft. The receptor set was obtained from a human donor who donated a stem cell graft to a child with acute lymphoblastic leukemia.

The chain couples TRBV19 to TRBJ2-5; tentatively, D is TRBD1 (6 bases). In germline, CDR1 is LNHDA, CDR2 SQIVND (reference sequence). CDR3 size: 15 residues. The V and J ends lost 5 bases and 0 bases respectively, with 13 bases between them. CDR3 sequence: CASSHPRDNQETQYF. The CDR3 DNA reads TGTGCCAGTAGTCACCCCCGGGACAACCAAGAGACCCAGTACTTC.

A few counts support this clonotype. The chain recombines TRBV7-8 with TRBJ2-7; D gene unclear. V lost 5 bases and J 0 bases, leaving 20 bases between the germline ends. Germline-derived CDR1 and CDR2 are SGHVS and FQNEAQ. The CDR3 contains 17 residues. The CDR3 bases are TGTGCCAGCAGCCCCTACCGCCTGAGGCTAGGCTCCTACGAGCAGTACTTC. Amino acids: CASSPYRLRLGSYEQYF.

This clonotype was seen more than once but under ten times. CDR3 bases: TGTGCCAGCAGTTTACCCGGACTTTTGGAGGGCTACACCTTC. Its translation is CASSLPGLLEGYTF. This chain connects TRBV12-3 or TRBV12-4 to TRBJ1-2; unclear D gene. The CDR3 is made up of 14 amino acids. Trimming took off 2 bases at V and 8 bases at J, with 15 bases between the two ends.

This clonotype was observed a handful of times. The rearrangement joins TRBV29-1 to TRBJ1-5, with D tentatively TRBD1 (5 bases). CDR1 and CDR2 from the germline V gene are SQVTM and ANQGSEA. The CDR3 totals 14 residues. V lost 4 bases and J lost 6, with 16 bases in between. CDR3 region: CSVADRMGAQPQHF. CDR3 coding DNA: TGCAGCGTTGCCGACAGAATGGGCGCTCAGCCCCAGCATTTT.

The chain uses TRBV27 and TRBJ1-4; unclear D gene. The CDR3 totals 15 residues. Germline V CDR1 and CDR2: MNHEY, SMNVEV (reference sequence). Trimming removed 0 bases from V and 3 bases from J, with 8 bases in between. CDR3 region: CASSLSIGSNEKLFF. The CDR3 region has the DNA TGTGCCAGCAGTTTATCGATCGGATCTAATGAAAAACTGTTTTTT.

The CDR3 region is CASSSERGAKNIQYF. The CDR3 region has the DNA TGTGCCAGCAGCTCGGAGAGGGGGGCCAAAAACATTCAGTACTTC. The rearrangement joins TRBV7-9 to TRBJ2-4, with a possible D match to TRBD1 (6 bases). CDR3 length: 15 amino acids. Germline CDR1 SEHNR, CDR2 FQNEAQ (reference sequence). V lost 4 bases, J lost 1 base, and 11 bases lay in between.

This chain joins TRBV20-1 and TRBJ2-7; no reliable D call. Trimming cost V 0 bases and J 0 bases, with 9 bases left between them. CDR1 DFQATT and CDR2 SNEGSKA come from the germline V gene (reference sequence). The CDR3 sequence is 14 residues long. CDR3 region: CSARDALSSYEQYF. CDR3 DNA sequence: TGCAGTGCTAGAGATGCACTAAGCTCCTACGAGCAGTACTTC.

This clonotype occurred many times. V usage is TRBV7-8 and J usage is TRBJ2-3; 9 bases agree with TRBD1. The J segment lost 5 bases and the V segment lost 1 base, leaving 10 bases of the junction unmatched. Germline CDR1 and CDR2: SGHVS and FQNEAQ. This CDR3 has 17 amino acids. This chain's CDR3 is CASSLGFGTGSRDTQYF. The CDR3 DNA reads as TGTGCCAGCAGCTTAGGATTTGGGACAGGGTCAAGAGATACGCAGTATTTT.

This rearrangement joins TRBV25-1 to TRBJ2-3; the match to TRBD2 covers 12 bases. Germline values: CDR1 MGHDK, CDR2 SYGVNS. The CDR3 extends over 19 amino acids. The V gene end was trimmed by 3 bases and the J gene end by 0 bases; junction bases not matched to a gene: 10. CDR3 in amino acids: CASSDTTSGRSPSTDTQYF. In DNA form, the CDR3 reads TGTGCCAGCAGTGACACGACTAGCGGGAGAAGCCCTAGCACAGATACGCAGTATTTT.

This clonotype was detected ten times or more. The V call is TRBV12-3 or TRBV12-4, the J call TRBJ2-7; the match to TRBD2 covers 14 bases. The ends lost 5 bases at V and 6 bases at J; junction bases unmatched: 6. This CDR3 has 15 amino acids. DNA of the CDR3: TGTGCCAGCAGTCCCCAAGGACTAGCGGGAGGCGAGCAGTACTTC. This translates into CASSPQGLAGGEQYF.

The CDR3: CASSPGGRNSGNTIYF. The CDR3 DNA sequence: TGTGCCAGCAGCCCGGGGGGTCGCAACTCTGGAAACACCATATATTTT. The V gene is TRBV7-8, the J gene TRBJ1-3; a weak D match, TRBD1 (5 bases). This CDR3 spans 16 amino acids. The V end was cut by 5 bases, the J end by 0 bases, with 14 bases between. Looked up from germline, CDR1 is SGHVS and CDR2 is FQNEAQ.